The 30 T cell receptor beta chains below all came from one sample that was sequenced in a study of T cells in tumors after PD-1 blockade. Profiled with immunoSEQ multiplex PCR; TCRdb holds only in-frame clones, not every one. The data contain 54,000 or so clones, roughly 75% of them singletons. This specimen consisted of PBMCs, obtained before anti-PD-1 treatment. The source is a human donor with basal cell carcinoma.

V usage is TRBV7-3 and J usage is TRBJ1-5; possible D gene TRBD1, 5 bases. Trimming removed 2 bases at V and 3 bases at J, with 14 bases between. The CDR3 consists of 16 residues. The germline CDR1 and CDR2 sequences are SGHTA and FQGTGA. CDR3 nucleotides: TGTGCCAGCAGCTTACCCGGGGGGGTGATCAATCAGCCCCAGCATTTT. Its translation is CASSLPGGVINQPQHF.

The rearrangement joins TRBV6-2 or TRBV6-3 to TRBJ2-5, with 11 bases aligning to TRBD2. The CDR3 has 17 amino acids. CDR1 MNHEY and CDR2 SVGEGT come from the germline V gene. Germline trimming cut 2 bases from V and 0 bases from J; bases unmatched to any gene: 5. In DNA form, the CDR3 reads TGTGCCAGCAGTTACCTAGCGGGGGGACCAAACCAAGAGACCCAGTACTTC. Its protein product is CASSYLAGGPNQETQYF.

The CDR3 DNA reads TGTGCCACCAGCATAGCAGGAGGGCGGAACACTGAAGCTTTCTTT. The encoded protein is CATSIAGGRNTEAFF. The chain is built from TRBV15 and TRBJ1-1, with D uncertain. Trimming pared 4 bases from V and 1 base from J, leaving 13 bases between. There are 15 residues in the CDR3. Germline CDR1 is LNHNV and CDR2 is YYDKDF (reference sequence).

V gene TRBV9 combines with J gene TRBJ2-6; 8 bases agree with TRBD1. The trim removed 0 bases at V and 0 bases at J, leaving 5 bases unmatched. This CDR3 contains 18 residues. The germline gives CDR1 SGDLS, CDR2 YYNGEE. In DNA, the CDR3 is TGTGCCAGCAGCGTAGGAGGACAGGGATTCTCTGGGGCCAACGTCCTGACTTTC. It encodes CASSVGGQGFSGANVLTF.

The chain couples TRBV30 to TRBJ2-7, with D perhaps TRBD1 or TRBD2 (5 bases each). The V gene lost 1 base and the J gene lost 5 bases, with 6 bases spanning the gap. Germline V CDR1 and CDR2: GTSNPN, SVGIG (reference sequence). This CDR3 is 11 amino acids long. CDR3 in amino acids: CAWSAGHEQYF. CDR3 in DNA: TGTGCCTGGAGTGCGGGACACGAGCAGTACTTC. The variable domain in full, completed from reference TRBV30 and TRBJ2-7, reads SQTIHQWPATLVQPVGSPLSLECTVEGTSNPNLYWYRQAAGRGLQLLFYSVGIGQISSEVPQNLSASRPQDRQFILSSKKLLLSDSGFYLCAWSAGHEQYFGPGTRLTVT.

Only one count was recorded for this clone. The rearrangement links TRBV9 to TRBJ2-5, with D possibly matching TRBD1 (6 bases). The V end was cut by 3 bases, the J end by 3 bases, with 15 bases between. Germline lookup yields CDR1 SGDLS and CDR2 YYNGEE. The CDR3 covers 15 residues. In DNA, the CDR3 is TGTGCCAGCAGCGCGAGCCCAGGGGCAGAAGAGACCCAGTACTTC. Translating it yields CASSASPGAEETQYF.

The J gene is TRBJ1-2, the V gene TRBV19; D uncertain. Germline V CDR1 and CDR2: LNHDA, SQIVND (reference sequence). The CDR3 extends over 14 amino acids. V lost 5 bases to trimming and J lost 6 bases, with 16 bases between them. CDR3 protein: CASSSRTGLDGYTF. CDR3 DNA sequence: TGTGCCAGTAGTTCCCGGACCGGTTTGGATGGCTACACCTTC.

The genes are TRBV19 and TRBJ1-5; D remains ambiguous. Trimming pared 11 bases from V and 2 bases from J, leaving 22 bases between. Germline V gives CDR1 LNHDA, CDR2 SQIVND (reference sequence). The CDR3 covers 16 residues. The CDR3 DNA reads TGTGCCTCCAGAAATACCGGGTCCGCGGGCAATCAGCCCCAGCATTTT. It is translated as CASRNTGSAGNQPQHF.

The J gene is TRBJ2-3, the V gene TRBV7-3; D unclear. Germline CDR1 and CDR2: SGHTA and FQGTGA. This CDR3 is built from 14 residues. V lost 2 bases and J 1 base, leaving 7 bases between the germline ends. This CDR3 reads CASSLSGGTDTQYF. CDR3 nucleotides: TGTGCCAGCAGCTTATCTGGCGGCACAGATACGCAGTATTTT.

Concerning this clone: One end of the junction is discordant with germline, which a read error may explain. The rearrangement links TRBV2 to TRBJ1-6; D may be TRBD1 (5 bases). The germline V gene has CDR1 SNHLY and CDR2 FYNNEI. This CDR3 region has 13 residues. In nucleotides, the CDR3 is TGTGCCAGCAAGGGGCTTTATAGTTCACCCCTCCACTTT. Translation gives CASKGLYSSPLHF.

The rearrangement joins TRBV29-1 to TRBJ1-4; D is perhaps TRBD1 (5 bases). V dropped 7 bases and J dropped 4 bases, with 22 bases sitting between them. Germline V gene sequence: CDR1 SQVTM, CDR2 ANQGSEA. The CDR3 has 16 amino acids. The CDR3 reads CSAYVNTGTGNEKLFF. The CDR3 nucleotides are TGCAGCGCCTATGTCAATACCGGGACGGGTAATGAAAAACTGTTTTTT.

Here the CDR3 reads CASTQTGRQETQYF. The CDR3 nucleotides read TGCGCCAGCACCCAGACAGGGAGGCAGGAGACCCAGTACTTC. The V gene is TRBV5-1, the J gene TRBJ2-5, with D possibly matching TRBD1 (7 bases). V shed 6 bases and J shed 5 bases, with 17 bases lying between them. The length of the CDR3 is 14 residues. Germline V gene data show CDR1 as SGHRS and CDR2 as YFSETQ.

This chain connects TRBV29-1 to TRBJ2-1; D possibly corresponds to TRBD1 (7 bases). The CDR3 consists of 17 residues. The ends were cut back, 3 bases at V and 0 bases at J, with 18 bases in the middle. Germline CDR1 is SQVTM and CDR2 is ANQGSEA. In DNA form, the CDR3 reads TGCAGCGTTGACCTTCAGGGGGGATGGAGCTCCTACAATGAGCAGTTCTTC. Protein product: CSVDLQGGWSSYNEQFF.

The chain carries TRBV7-9 and TRBJ1-6; D possibly corresponds to TRBD1 (6 bases). V shed 6 bases and J shed 7 bases, with 16 bases lying between them. The CDR3 consists of 15 residues. The germline gives CDR1 SEHNR, CDR2 FQNEAQ (reference sequence). CDR3 nucleotides: TGTGCCAGCAGGGGGGGGCCGGTCGTAAATTCACCCCTCCACTTT. Translation gives CASRGGPVVNSPLHF.

This clone was seen more than once but under ten times. V usage is TRBV7-3 and J usage is TRBJ1-1; maybe TRBD1 (5 bases). Trimming pared 6 bases from V and 3 bases from J, leaving 11 bases between. This CDR3 has 13 amino acids. Germline values: CDR1 SGHTA, CDR2 FQGTGA. CDR3 nucleotide sequence: TGTGCCAGCAGTTATAGCAGGGACACTGAAGCTTTCTTT. This encodes CASSYSRDTEAFF.

The chain has TRBV3-1 (or the pseudogene TRBV3-2) and TRBJ2-1; 13 bases fit TRBD2. Germline values: CDR1 LGHDT, CDR2 YNNKEL (reference sequence). The CDR3 contains 19 residues. Unmatched junction bases numbered 8, after V lost 3 bases and J lost 0 bases. The CDR3 spells CASSHEGLAGPSSYNEQFF. Written as DNA, the CDR3 is TGTGCCAGCAGCCATGAGGGACTAGCGGGGCCGAGCTCCTACAATGAGCAGTTCTTC.

V and J are TRBV7-2 and TRBJ1-4, with 8 bases that match TRBD1. Looked up from germline, CDR1 is SGHTA and CDR2 is FQGNSA. This CDR3 spans 14 amino acids. With 3 bases clipped from V and 8 bases from J, the junction kept 5 bases outside the gene matches. The CDR3 DNA follows: TGTGCCAGCAGCTTCAGACAGGGGTCCGAAAAACTGTTTTTT. This gives the protein CASSFRQGSEKLFF.

The J gene is TRBJ2-2, the V gene TRBV18; D remains ambiguous. This CDR3 contains 16 residues. The germline V gene encodes CDR1 KGHSH and CDR2 LQKENI. Trimming cost V 1 base and J 1 base, with 10 bases left between them. The CDR3 loop is CASSPLKVWNTGELFF. Here the CDR3 DNA reads TGTGCCAGCTCACCACTAAAGGTTTGGAACACCGGGGAGCTGTTTTTT.

The chain has TRBV3-1 (or the pseudogene TRBV3-2) and TRBJ1-3; 7 positions match TRBD1. The J segment lost 0 bases and the V segment lost 0 bases, leaving 2 bases of the junction unmatched. Looked up from germline, CDR1 is LGHDT and CDR2 is YNNKEL (reference sequence). The CDR3 is made up of 16 amino acids. This CDR3 is CASSQESGGSGNTIYF. The CDR3 DNA sequence: TGTGCCAGCAGCCAAGAGTCAGGGGGCTCTGGAAACACCATATATTTT.

The V gene is TRBV5-4, the J gene TRBJ1-2; 10 bases match TRBD1. The CDR3 runs to 16 residues. V lost 4 bases, J lost 5 bases, and 11 bases stayed unmatched. Germline V gene data show CDR1 as SGHNT and CDR2 as YYREEE (reference sequence). CDR3 amino acids: CASSQLIQGQGYGYTF. As DNA, the CDR3 is TGTGCCAGCAGCCAACTCATTCAGGGACAGGGGTATGGCTACACCTTC.

CDR3 residues: CASSWIQGNYGYTF. DNA for the CDR3: TGTGCCAGCAGCTGGATACAGGGGAACTATGGCTACACCTTC. The V gene is TRBV5-6, the J gene TRBJ1-2; TRBD1 matches 7 bases. V was clipped by 3 bases and J by 2 bases; unmatched bases: 4. The V gene's germline CDR1 is SGHDT and CDR2 YYEEEE. The CDR3 consists of 14 residues.

Details on this clone: The junction and the germline gene differ at one end; a read error may be behind it. The genes are TRBV7-8 and TRBJ2-5; 9 bases align to TRBD1. This CDR3 region has 16 residues. Germline-derived CDR1 and CDR2 are SGHVS and FQNEAQ. The chain's CDR3 is CASSRDRVLWEDTQYF. CDR3 coding DNA: TGTGCCAGCAGCCGGGACAGGGTGTTGTGGGAAGACACCCAGTACTTC.

A single count supports this clone. The V and J genes are TRBV3-1 (or the pseudogene TRBV3-2) and TRBJ1-2, with 7 bases fitting TRBD1. The germline CDR1 and CDR2 sequences are LGHDT and YNNKEL (reference sequence). The trim removed 4 bases at V and 8 bases at J, leaving 10 bases unmatched. The CDR3 has 14 amino acids. CDR3 nucleotide sequence: TGTGCCAGCAGCCGTCAACAGGGGCTCGGGGGCTACACCTTC. Translated, it gives CASSRQQGLGGYTF.

This rearrangement joins TRBV30 to TRBJ2-1; D tentatively fits TRBD1 or TRBD2 (7 bases each). V dropped 8 bases and J dropped 5 bases, with 16 bases sitting between them. This CDR3 contains 13 residues. Germline V gene data show CDR1 as GTSNPN and CDR2 as SVGIG (reference sequence). The CDR3 DNA follows: TGTGCCCGGGGGGACAGTCCAAACAATGAGCAGTTCTTC. Translating gives CARGDSPNNEQFF.

J is TRBJ2-7 and V is TRBV18, with TRBD1 matching over 9 bases. The CDR3 length is 14 residues. Germline CDR1 is KGHSH and CDR2 is LQKENI. V lost 5 bases, J lost 2 bases, and 4 bases stayed unmatched. CDR3 region: CASSTDRGTYEQYF. The CDR3 DNA sequence: TGTGCCAGCTCAACCGACAGGGGGACCTACGAGCAGTACTTC.

The chain couples TRBV9 to TRBJ2-2; possible D gene TRBD1, 5 bases. Trimming cost V 1 base and J 3 bases, with 7 bases left between them. Germline lookup yields CDR1 SGDLS and CDR2 YYNGEE. This CDR3 contains 14 residues. CDR3 sequence (DNA): TGTGCCAGCAGCGTACTAGGGGACACCGGGGAGCTGTTTTTT. It yields the protein CASSVLGDTGELFF.

This clone was observed a handful of times. This chain connects TRBV19 to TRBJ1-1, with 7 bases that match TRBD1. Per germline, CDR1 LNHDA and CDR2 SQIVND (reference sequence). Germline trimming cut 6 bases from V and 4 bases from J; bases unmatched to any gene: 14. CDR3 length: 16 residues. In nucleotides, the CDR3 is TGTGCCAGTAGGTCCCCGAGACAGGGACTGGCCACTGAAGCTTTCTTT. Protein: CASRSPRQGLATEAFF.

This clone was observed once. This rearrangement joins TRBV12-3 or TRBV12-4 to TRBJ2-5; the D gene is possibly TRBD2 (5 bases). The CDR3 extends over 13 amino acids. The ends were cut back, 5 bases at V and 5 bases at J, with 12 bases in the middle. Written as DNA, the CDR3 is TGTGCCAGCAGTCAACGAGGGCGTGAGACCCAGTACTTC. Amino acids: CASSQRGRETQYF.

This chain connects TRBV6-2 or TRBV6-3 to TRBJ1-1; TRBD1 matches 7 bases. CDR1 and CDR2 from the germline V gene are MNHEY and SVGEGT. The CDR3 spans 13 residues. The V and J ends lost 1 base and 10 bases, in that order; junction bases with no gene match: 6. CDR3 amino acids: CASSYFLQGGAFF. The CDR3 DNA reads as TGTGCCAGCAGTTACTTTCTTCAGGGGGGAGCTTTCTTT.

The CDR3 nucleotides read TGTGCCAGCAGCATAGCGGGGGTGGCCTCCCTCGCCAAAAACATTCAGTACTTC. This encodes CASSIAGVASLAKNIQYF. This sequence joins TRBV5-8 and TRBJ2-4, with TRBD2 matching over 9 bases. From germline, CDR1 is SGHTS and CDR2 YDEGEE. Trimming removed 4 bases from V and 1 base from J; junction bases left unmatched: 12. This CDR3 comprises 18 residues.